The rows below give T cell receptor beta chains drawn from one sample of a study of beta chain features in type 1 diabetes. Libraries were prepared by immunoSEQ multiplex PCR; TCRdb keeps only in-frame clonotypes and omits some of them. The sample has 500,000 to 850,000 clones, over 12% seen once. Sequencing was performed on naive CD4+ T cells from blood. These receptors all stem from a man aged 18 to 35 with type 1 diabetes. CDR3s leave out the opening cysteine and the closing phenylalanine or tryptophan. A D gene is named only where the DNA matches it firmly.

cdr3_length d_call j_call v_call cdr3_aa
15 TRBD2 TRBJ2-5 TRBV19 ASSIGLAGAIRETQY
12 - TRBJ1-4 TRBV28 ASSPMDSLEKLF
13 - TRBJ2-6 TRBV7-2 ASSPGISGANVLT
16 TRBD2 TRBJ2-3 TRBV13 ASSPGTSGSHARDTQY
10 - TRBJ2-5 TRBV7-2 ASGGGRETQY
15 - TRBJ2-3 TRBV10-3 AISPQKKGISTDTQY
11 TRBD1 TRBJ2-1 TRBV25-1 ASSSRGRWEQF
11 - TRBJ1-5 TRBV29-1 SVVESWNQPQH
13 - TRBJ2-5 TRBV9 ASSVTSGSLETQY
13 - TRBJ1-1 TRBV9 ASSPGSLLNTEAF
12 - TRBJ1-3 TRBV30 AWSVKGAGNTIY
14 TRBD2 TRBJ2-1 TRBV7-2 ASSFWTSATGNEQF
12 TRBD1 TRBJ2-7 TRBV27 ASSSLDRAYEQY
12 - TRBJ1-6 TRBV7-6 ASSLARRDSPLH
12 - TRBJ2-7 TRBV19 ASSMEDTSYEQY
11 - TRBJ2-7 TRBV18 ASSPTSPYEQY
12 - TRBJ1-1 TRBV5-4 ASSVAGRETEAF
10 - TRBJ2-7 TRBV18 ASSPGEYEQY
11 - TRBJ2-7 TRBV7-2 ASSMDRSYEQY
16 - TRBJ1-1 TRBV14 ASSQGLRLGGLNTEAF
14 - TRBJ1-1 TRBV29-1 SAISGTGRLNTEAF
13 TRBD2 TRBJ2-1 TRBV9 ASSVALSGVNEQF
10 - TRBJ2-7 TRBV28 ASSYSTYEQY
12 TRBD2 TRBJ2-7 TRBV28 AGATSGRTYEQY
14 TRBD1 TRBJ2-7 TRBV5-1 ASSRAGDRASYEQY
12 - TRBJ2-1 TRBV9 ASNPKGSYNEQF
12 - TRBJ1-1 TRBV28 ASSLTGLNTEAF
14 TRBD1 TRBJ1-4 TRBV14 ASSHHTGGVNEKLF
14 - TRBJ1-6 TRBV28 ASSLPRQELNSPLH
11 TRBD1 TRBJ1-1 TRBV6-5 ASSRDRNTEAF
12 - - TRBV30 AWSPGPSSYEQY
12 - TRBJ2-3 TRBV5-1 ASSLDRGTDTQY
14 - TRBJ1-6 TRBV4-3 ASSQDPRSGNSPLH
14 TRBD2 TRBJ2-7 TRBV10-1 ASKGTSGRVSYEQY
18 TRBD2 TRBJ2-1 TRBV4-1 ASSQERRLAGYRSYNEQF
12 - TRBJ1-4 TRBV4-3 ASSHRRLDEKLF
14 - TRBJ2-1 TRBV4-1 ASSQGVAEPYNEQF
13 TRBD2 TRBJ2-7 TRBV13 ASSLSAGGPYEQY
16 - TRBJ2-4 TRBV15 ATSRDKGPFLAKNIQY
9 - TRBJ2-5 TRBV6-5 ASSYYETQY
11 TRBD2 TRBJ2-3 TRBV29-1 STELAGTDTQY
13 - TRBJ1-6 TRBV4-3 ASSQDRGGNSPLH
14 - TRBJ2-2 TRBV10-3 AISGEQGTNTGELF
13 TRBD1 TRBJ2-5 TRBV5-1 ASSLETGGQETQY
14 TRBD2 TRBJ2-3 TRBV11-2 ASSLLTSGAEDTQY
9 - TRBJ2-7 TRBV30 AWSDARGSL
15 - TRBJ2-2 TRBV4-3 ASSQEVDGRRTGELF
9 - TRBJ2-1 TRBV20-1 SVQTENEQF
9 TRBD1 TRBJ2-7 TRBV29-1 SVDDRGEQY
12 - TRBJ2-2 TRBV29-1 SVAPWMNTGELF
12 - TRBJ1-4 TRBV5-4 ASSSPGSGEKLF